This is a list of T cell receptor beta chains from one sample in a study of Ad26.COV2.S vaccination and SARS-CoV-2 variants. Sequencing was performed with immunoSEQ multiplex PCR; in TCRdb, only in-frame clones are kept and a portion is missing. This sample carries a few hundred thousand clones, roughly 90% of them seen once, and the ten largest clones take over 1.5%. The sequenced sample was peripheral blood, obtained in a trial of Ad26.COV2.S vaccine versus placebo. The receptor set was obtained from a person between 18 and 59 years old who received the Ad26.COV2.S COVID-19 vaccine or a placebo. The CDR3 runs from the conserved cysteine through the conserved F or W. The order of the fields is V gene, clone size, D gene, J gene, CDR3 DNA, CDR3 protein. A D gene is named only where the DNA matches it firmly. Clone size is not always given. Where it is, it says once, few, many or a class for expanded clones.

v_call: TRBV21-1
clone_size: once
d_call: NA
j_call: TRBJ2-7
cdr3_nt: TGTGCCAGCAGCAAAAAGAGAGACCTCGGGACCCATCATGAGCTCCAGTACTTC
cdr3_aa: CASSKKRDLGTHHELQYF

v_call: TRBV27
clone_size: NA
d_call: TRBD1
j_call: TRBJ2-7
cdr3_nt: TGTGCCAGCAGTTTGCGCGGGTACAGGGGGCTTCCCCCCGAGCAGTACTTC
cdr3_aa: CASSLRGYRGLPPEQYF

v_call: TRBV3-1/TRBV3-2
clone_size: NA
d_call: NA
j_call: TRBJ2-5
cdr3_nt: TGTGCCAGCAGCCAAGAGTCCGTGCAAGAGACCCAGTACTTC
cdr3_aa: CASSQESVQETQYF

v_call: TRBV12-3/TRBV12-4
clone_size: NA
d_call: NA
j_call: TRBJ2-1
cdr3_nt: TGTGCCAGCAGTTTATGGGAGGATGAGCAGTTCTTC
cdr3_aa: CASSLWEDEQFF

v_call: TRBV27
clone_size: NA
d_call: NA
j_call: TRBJ2-3
cdr3_nt: TGTGCCAGCAGTACCACAGATACGCAGTATTTT
cdr3_aa: CASSTTDTQYF

v_call: TRBV9
clone_size: NA
d_call: TRBD1
j_call: TRBJ1-2
cdr3_nt: TGTGCCAGCAGCGTAGGTTCAGCGGGACAGTTTGGCTACACCTTC
cdr3_aa: CASSVGSAGQFGYTF

v_call: TRBV6-5
clone_size: NA
d_call: NA
j_call: TRBJ2-1
cdr3_nt: TGTGCCAGCAGTTTCCGGGACGGCGAGCAGTTCTTC
cdr3_aa: CASSFRDGEQFF

v_call: TRBV7-2
clone_size: NA
d_call: NA
j_call: TRBJ2-2
cdr3_nt: TGTGCCAGCAGCTTTAGGCGCCAGGGGGGGGTGTCCGGGGAGCTGTTTTTT
cdr3_aa: CASSFRRQGGVSGELFF

v_call: TRBV5-1
clone_size: once
d_call: TRBD2
j_call: TRBJ2-5
cdr3_nt: TGCGCCAGCAGCGCGGGACTAGTGGCTCAAGAGACCCAGTACTTC
cdr3_aa: CASSAGLVAQETQYF

v_call: TRBV7-9
clone_size: NA
d_call: TRBD2
j_call: TRBJ2-1
cdr3_nt: TGTGCCATCGGACTAGCGGGGGGGCTTGAGCAGTTCTTC
cdr3_aa: CAIGLAGGLEQFF

v_call: TRBV11-2
clone_size: NA
d_call: NA
j_call: TRBJ2-1
cdr3_nt: TGTGCCAGCAGCCCCGGACTCCACAATGAGCAGTTCTTC
cdr3_aa: CASSPGLHNEQFF

v_call: TRBV19
clone_size: NA
d_call: NA
j_call: TRBJ2-7
cdr3_nt: TGTGCCAGTAGTATAGCGGGGGTAGCCTACGAGCAGTACTTC
cdr3_aa: CASSIAGVAYEQYF

v_call: TRBV5-1
clone_size: NA
d_call: TRBD1
j_call: TRBJ1-2
cdr3_nt: TGCGCCAGCAGCCTTACAGGGGGCAGTGACTATGGCTACACCTTC
cdr3_aa: CASSLTGGSDYGYTF

v_call: TRBV6-5
clone_size: NA
d_call: NA
j_call: TRBJ1-1
cdr3_nt: TGTGCCGGTAGACAGGCGATGAACACTGAAGCTTTCTTT
cdr3_aa: CAGRQAMNTEAFF

v_call: TRBV12-2
clone_size: NA
d_call: NA
j_call: TRBJ1-2
cdr3_nt: TGTGCAAGTCGCTTAGACACAGTTAACTATGGCTACACCTTC
cdr3_aa: CASRLDTVNYGYTF

v_call: TRBV7-9
clone_size: NA
d_call: TRBD1
j_call: TRBJ1-1
cdr3_nt: TGTGCCAGCAGTCCCAACCACAGGGGGATTGGTATTGAAGCTTTCTTT
cdr3_aa: CASSPNHRGIGIEAFF

v_call: TRBV11-3
clone_size: NA
d_call: TRBD1
j_call: TRBJ1-2
cdr3_nt: TGTGCCAGCAGCCGGGGACAGGGCTATGGCTACACCTTC
cdr3_aa: CASSRGQGYGYTF

v_call: TRBV18
clone_size: NA
d_call: TRBD2
j_call: TRBJ2-1
cdr3_nt: TGTGCCAGCTCGACTAGCGGGGGTTACTACAATGAGCAGTTCTTC
cdr3_aa: CASSTSGGYYNEQFF

v_call: TRBV5-1
clone_size: NA
d_call: TRBD2
j_call: TRBJ2-1
cdr3_nt: TGCGCCAGCAGCTATACTAGCGGGGGGGCAAATGAGCAGTTCTTC
cdr3_aa: CASSYTSGGANEQFF

v_call: TRBV9
clone_size: NA
d_call: TRBD2
j_call: TRBJ2-5
cdr3_nt: TGTGCCAGCAGCGAGACTAGCGGGGGGGCAGGAGAGACCCAGTACTTC
cdr3_aa: CASSETSGGAGETQYF

v_call: TRBV19
clone_size: NA
d_call: NA
j_call: TRBJ2-5
cdr3_nt: TGTGCCAGTAGTATCAAATTTCAGGGCTTCGTGACCCAGTACTTC
cdr3_aa: CASSIKFQGFVTQYF

v_call: TRBV6-2/TRBV6-3
clone_size: NA
d_call: NA
j_call: TRBJ1-1
cdr3_nt: TGTGCCAGCAGTTACCTCCGACAGAGGATGAACACTGAAGCTTTCTTT
cdr3_aa: CASSYLRQRMNTEAFF